This is a list of T cell receptor beta chains from one sample in a study of blood T cell repertoires in COVID-19. TCRdb's table, derived via immunoSEQ multiplex PCR, lists solely in-frame clones and lacks some. The sample yields about 81,000 clones, 88% seen once. The sample comprised peripheral blood. These TCRs come from a man between 65 and 85 years old with acute or convalescent COVID-19. CDR3s include the opening cysteine and the closing phenylalanine or tryptophan. Fields, in order: V gene, clone size, J gene, CDR3 length, D gene, CDR3 protein, CDR3 DNA. D genes are given only for firm matches. Size is omitted from some rows. Given values are once, few, many or a class for expanded clones.

TRBV15	few	TRBJ2-7	14	TRBD1	CATSRDGTAYEQYF	TGTGCCACCAGCAGAGATGGGACAGCCTACGAGCAGTACTTC
TRBV3-1/TRBV3-2	once	TRBJ2-7	14	-	CASSPWRAAYEQYF	TGTGCCAGCAGCCCATGGCGGGCGGCCTACGAGCAGTACTTC
TRBV6-2/TRBV6-3	-	TRBJ2-2	17	TRBD1	CASSYAPGQQNTGELFF	TGTGCCAGCAGTTACGCCCCGGGACAGCAAAACACCGGGGAGCTGTTTTTT
TRBV10-1	-	TRBJ2-3	19	TRBD2	CASSPGGPGLAGSTDTQYF	TGCGCCAGCAGTCCAGGGGGCCCTGGACTAGCGGGGAGCACAGATACGCAGTATTTT
TRBV18	-	TRBJ1-6	14	-	CASSPVPSNSPLHF	TGTGCCAGCTCACCTGTTCCATCAAATTCACCCCTCCACTTT
TRBV19	-	TRBJ2-5	13	-	CASSGTLVGTQYF	TGTGCCAGTAGTGGGACTCTGGTTGGGACCCAGTACTTC
TRBV5-4	-	TRBJ1-4	16	TRBD1	CASTITGERTNEKLFF	TGTGCCAGCACCATTACAGGGGAACGCACTAATGAAAAACTGTTTTTT
TRBV9	once	TRBJ2-2	15	TRBD2	CASSAGTITRGELFF	TGTGCCAGCAGCGCCGGGACTATAACAAGGGGGGAGCTGTTTTTT
TRBV24-1	-	TRBJ2-1	13	-	CATSDLGGTEQFF	TGTGCCACCAGTGATTTGGGAGGGACTGAGCAGTTCTTC
TRBV18	-	TRBJ2-5	16	-	CASSPRGGENQETQYF	TGTGCCAGCTCACCACGGGGCGGGGAAAACCAAGAGACCCAGTACTTC
TRBV2	few	TRBJ1-1	16	-	CASRLQGTRGSTEAFF	TGTGCCAGCAGGCTTCAAGGGACTAGAGGATCGACTGAAGCTTTCTTT
TRBV6-6	-	TRBJ2-2	14	-	CASGSGWNTGELFF	TGTGCCAGCGGCAGCGGGTGGAACACCGGGGAGCTGTTTTTT
TRBV2	once	TRBJ2-1	12	-	CASSVQYNEQFF	TGTGCCAGCAGTGTTCAGTACAATGAGCAGTTCTTC
TRBV5-1	-	TRBJ2-1	14	TRBD1	CASSSGDRVDEQFF	TGCGCCAGCAGCTCCGGGGACAGGGTCGATGAGCAGTTCTTC
TRBV19	-	TRBJ2-7	14	TRBD2	CASSGLAGVYEQYF	TGTGCCAGTAGTGGACTAGCGGGAGTCTACGAGCAGTACTTC
TRBV7-2	-	TRBJ1-1	16	-	CASSLVALSLDTEAFF	TGTGCCAGCAGCTTAGTTGCACTCAGTCTAGACACTGAAGCTTTCTTT
TRBV28	-	TRBJ2-2	14	-	CATLRRGKGGELFF	TGTGCCACCCTCAGGAGGGGTAAGGGCGGGGAGCTGTTTTTT
TRBV11-3	few	TRBJ2-1	14	-	CASSLGRQGNEQFF	TGTGCCAGCAGCTTAGGTAGGCAGGGGAATGAGCAGTTCTTC
TRBV4-3	-	TRBJ1-6	15	TRBD1	CASSQIRDRVAPLHF	TGCGCCAGCAGCCAGATCCGGGACAGGGTTGCACCCCTCCACTTT
TRBV9	-	TRBJ2-7	14	-	CASSVGKGAYEQYF	TGTGCCAGCAGCGTAGGAAAGGGGGCCTACGAGCAGTACTTC
TRBV4-3	-	TRBJ1-3	16	-	CASSQEGEGIGNTIYF	TGCGCCAGCAGCCAAGAGGGGGAGGGAATCGGAAACACCATATATTTT
TRBV28	-	TRBJ2-3	15	TRBD2	CATGGDGRVAWAQYF	TGTGCCACCGGGGGGGACGGACGCGTGGCGTGGGCGCAGTATTTT
TRBV7-2	-	TRBJ1-1	13	-	CASWRQRNTEAFF	TGTGCCAGCTGGAGGCAGCGGAACACTGAAGCTTTCTTT
TRBV9	-	TRBJ2-3	16	TRBD2	CASSPLAGASTDTQYF	TGTGCCAGCAGCCCCTTAGCGGGAGCTAGCACAGATACGCAGTATTTT
TRBV7-2	-	TRBJ1-4	17	-	CASSPQGTTSTNEKLFF	TGTGCCAGCAGCCCTCAGGGTACGACCTCAACTAATGAAAAACTGTTTTTT
TRBV2	-	TRBJ1-5	15	TRBD1	CASGLGTGRNQPQHF	TGTGCCAGCGGCCTCGGGACAGGGCGCAATCAGCCCCAGCATTTT
TRBV6-2/TRBV6-3	-	TRBJ1-1	17	-	CASSYSALAGLNTEAFF	TGTGCCAGCAGTTACTCGGCATTGGCAGGGTTGAACACTGAAGCTTTCTTT
TRBV28	-	TRBJ1-6	13	TRBD1	CASKRGRGSPLHF	TGTGCCAGCAAAAGGGGGCGAGGTTCACCCCTCCACTTT
TRBV7-6	-	TRBJ2-7	15	TRBD1	CASSLAGQGPYEQYF	TGTGCCAGCAGCTTAGCGGGACAGGGCCCCTACGAGCAGTACTTC
TRBV28	-	TRBJ1-6	17	TRBD1	CASSSTGVGIMNSPLHF	TGTGCCAGCAGTTCCACAGGGGTCGGGATTATGAATTCACCCCTCCACTTT
TRBV18	-	TRBJ2-7	13	TRBD1	CASSPQGAGEQYF	TGTGCCAGCTCACCCCAGGGGGCCGGCGAGCAGTACTTC
TRBV28	-	TRBJ2-7	16	-	CASSPYAGSSTYEQYF	TGTGCCAGCAGTCCCTACGCCGGGTCGAGTACCTACGAGCAGTACTTC
TRBV27	-	TRBJ1-5	14	TRBD1	CASRSTGAHQPQHF	TGTGCCAGCAGGTCCACAGGGGCCCATCAGCCCCAGCATTTT
TRBV3-1/TRBV3-2	-	TRBJ2-2	17	-	CASRIAGTQKMAGELFF	TGTGCCAGCAGAATAGCCGGGACACAAAAAATGGCCGGGGAGCTGTTTTTT
TRBV14	-	TRBJ1-6	15	TRBD1	CASSQGGGGGSPLHF	TGTGCCAGCAGCCAAGGAGGAGGGGGCGGATCACCCCTCCACTTT
TRBV9	-	TRBJ1-4	17	-	CASSVGYGAGLREKLFF	TGTGCCAGCAGCGTAGGTTATGGGGCAGGTCTTCGCGAAAAACTGTTTTTT